The source of this TCR beta chain is a study of blood T cell repertoires in COVID-19. At the level of the study: Researchers got acute and convalescent COVID-19 samples from the United States, Italy and Spain. PBMCs, B-cell-depleted T cells, or T cells were the source of the cDNA or gDNA that made up the material.

As handled by the study authors: Using reference gene primer amplification, nucleated cell counts were estimated. Produced via immunoSEQ multiplex PCR; TCRdb's table is partial and in-frame only. The DNA gave D and trimming, while V, J and clone size come from that table. The profile shows hundreds of thousands of clones, about nine tenths of them singletons. The CDR3 is 14 amino acids. The V gene lost 4 bases and the J gene lost 2 bases, with 11 bases spanning the gap. Germline lookup yields CDR1 SEHNR and CDR2 FQNEAQ (reference sequence). The chain carries TRBV7-9 and TRBJ1-1; possible D gene TRBD1, 6 bases. This clonotype was obtained from a woman aged 25-40 years with active or convalescent COVID-19. The sequenced sample consisted of peripheral blood. Here the CDR3 reads CASSSGQINTEAFF. CDR3 nucleotides: TGTGCCAGCAGCTCAGGACAGATTAACACTGAAGCTTTCTTT.